The rows below give T cell receptor beta chains drawn from one sample of a study of vaccination effects on CD4 cells after COVID-19. Assay used: immunoSEQ multiplex PCR; TCRdb lists only in-frame clones, some missing. The sample records fewer than 40,000 clones, about 72% being singletons. What these receptors recognize is not known. The sample was CD4+ T cells from PBMCs cultured with HCoV-229E spike peptides, taken before COVID-19 vaccination. The receptors here all came from a human donor who received a COVID-19 vaccine. CDR3s leave out the opening cysteine and the closing phenylalanine or tryptophan. Not all rows give a size; the values are once, few, many and, for expanded clones, a class.

V gene: TRBV5-1
J gene: TRBJ2-5
clone size: once
CDR3 protein: ASSGSSGRAQETQY

V gene: TRBV4-3
J gene: TRBJ2-6
clone size: NA
CDR3 protein: ASSQVAGGSGANVLT

V gene: TRBV18
J gene: TRBJ1-1
clone size: few
CDR3 protein: ASSPGTNTEAF

V gene: TRBV4-2
J gene: TRBJ2-3
clone size: NA
CDR3 protein: ASSLAGETRGDTQY

V gene: TRBV5-6
J gene: TRBJ2-3
clone size: NA
CDR3 protein: ASSLGLDRGTDTQY

V gene: TRBV28
J gene: TRBJ1-5
clone size: NA
CDR3 protein: ASSLQTGSGQPQH

V gene: TRBV28
J gene: TRBJ1-1
clone size: NA
CDR3 protein: ASSFSGADTEAF

V gene: TRBV27
J gene: TRBJ1-2
clone size: NA
CDR3 protein: ASSSSWGRGGIYYGYT

V gene: TRBV4-3
J gene: TRBJ2-1
clone size: NA
CDR3 protein: ASSQEGLAGGNEQF

V gene: TRBV5-4
J gene: TRBJ1-1
clone size: NA
CDR3 protein: ASSPDVNTEAF

V gene: TRBV19
J gene: TRBJ2-6
clone size: NA
CDR3 protein: ASSIPDWGGRTGANVLT

V gene: TRBV6-1
J gene: TRBJ2-7
clone size: NA
CDR3 protein: ASSEWGTGPNEQY

V gene: TRBV30
J gene: TRBJ1-3
clone size: few
CDR3 protein: AWRNWGTGNTIY

V gene: TRBV10-3
J gene: TRBJ2-1
clone size: NA
CDR3 protein: AVRGLAPYNEQF

V gene: TRBV29-1
J gene: TRBJ2-1
clone size: once
CDR3 protein: SGDSLGAYNEQF

V gene: TRBV29-1
J gene: TRBJ1-3
clone size: NA
CDR3 protein: SVVRGNTIY

V gene: TRBV3-1/TRBV3-2
J gene: TRBJ1-2
clone size: NA
CDR3 protein: ASSQDGGKSYGYT

V gene: TRBV12-5
J gene: TRBJ1-2
clone size: NA
CDR3 protein: ASGSWGVANYGYT

V gene: TRBV18
J gene: TRBJ2-1
clone size: NA
CDR3 protein: ASSSGLAYYNEQF

V gene: TRBV19
J gene: TRBJ2-3
clone size: NA
CDR3 protein: ASSTPAPGGPPDTQY

V gene: TRBV19
J gene: TRBJ2-3
clone size: NA
CDR3 protein: ASSIDRLLGTQY

V gene: TRBV29-1
J gene: TRBJ1-2
clone size: NA
CDR3 protein: SVTRGQGSYT

V gene: TRBV28
J gene: TRBJ2-7
clone size: few
CDR3 protein: ATKRSAGTGGYEQY

V gene: TRBV5-4
J gene: TRBJ1-1
clone size: few
CDR3 protein: ASSSRSGGDTEAF

V gene: TRBV19
J gene: TRBJ2-3
clone size: NA
CDR3 protein: ASSSQSFDTQY

V gene: TRBV13
J gene: TRBJ2-2
clone size: NA
CDR3 protein: ASSLQGTGELF

V gene: TRBV9
J gene: TRBJ2-3
clone size: NA
CDR3 protein: ASSVGQGLTDTQY

V gene: TRBV4-2
J gene: TRBJ2-1
clone size: few
CDR3 protein: ASSQGASGGAGFEQF

V gene: TRBV21-1
J gene: TRBJ2-1
clone size: NA
CDR3 protein: ASHWTGNNEQF

V gene: TRBV4-3
J gene: TRBJ2-7
clone size: NA
CDR3 protein: ASSQDRGGRRHEQY

V gene: TRBV21-1
J gene: TRBJ2-1
clone size: NA
CDR3 protein: ASSKEGVLIAGGPVEQF

V gene: TRBV4-2
J gene: TRBJ2-3
clone size: NA
CDR3 protein: ASSQDTDTQY